A single T cell receptor beta chain is shown here with its context. Its antigen remains unidentified. Produced via immunoSEQ multiplex PCR; TCRdb's table is partial and in-frame only. This sample's table has 150,000 or so clones. The germline gives CDR1 SGHRS, CDR2 YFSETQ. With 4 bases clipped from V and 1 base from J, the junction kept 10 bases outside the gene matches. The CDR3 totals 18 residues. The record originates from a study of T cell responses to AZD1222 COVID-19 vaccine. Study findings and constraints: Spike-specific TCR breadth and depth went up after people got two AZD1222 doses. Females outnumbered males among donors, who were mostly white British; clonal diversity was possibly underestimated.

Sequencing used peripheral blood. The chain has TRBV5-1 and TRBJ2-6; TRBD1 agrees at 8 bases. The source is an adult in good health. CDR3 region: CASSLGGTGISGANVLTF. The CDR3, as DNA: TGCGCCAGCAGCCTGGGCGGGACAGGCATTTCTGGGGCCAACGTCCTGACTTTC.